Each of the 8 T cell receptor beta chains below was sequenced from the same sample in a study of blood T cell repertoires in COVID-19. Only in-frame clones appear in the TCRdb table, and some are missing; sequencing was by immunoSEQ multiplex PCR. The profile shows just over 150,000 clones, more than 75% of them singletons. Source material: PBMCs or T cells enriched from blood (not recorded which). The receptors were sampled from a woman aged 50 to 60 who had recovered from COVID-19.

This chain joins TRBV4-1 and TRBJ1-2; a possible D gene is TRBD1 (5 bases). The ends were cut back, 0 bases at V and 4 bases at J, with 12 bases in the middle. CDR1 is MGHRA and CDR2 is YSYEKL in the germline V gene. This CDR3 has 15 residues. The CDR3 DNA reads TGCGCCAGCAGCCAAGATACGGAAAGGGGCTATGGCTACACCTTC. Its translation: CASSQDTERGYGYTF.

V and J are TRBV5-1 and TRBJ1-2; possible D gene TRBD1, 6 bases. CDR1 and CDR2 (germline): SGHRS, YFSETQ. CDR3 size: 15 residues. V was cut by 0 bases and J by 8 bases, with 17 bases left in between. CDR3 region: CASSLAGTRSLGYTF. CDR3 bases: TGCGCCAGCAGCTTGGCCGGGACAAGGAGCCTCGGCTACACCTTC. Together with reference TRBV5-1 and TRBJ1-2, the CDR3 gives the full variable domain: KAGVTQTPRYLIKTRGQQVTLSCSPISGHRSVSWYQQTPGQGLQFLFEYFSETQRNKGNFPGRFSGRQFSNSRSEMNVSTLELGDSALYLCASSLAGTRSLGYTFGSGTRLTVV.

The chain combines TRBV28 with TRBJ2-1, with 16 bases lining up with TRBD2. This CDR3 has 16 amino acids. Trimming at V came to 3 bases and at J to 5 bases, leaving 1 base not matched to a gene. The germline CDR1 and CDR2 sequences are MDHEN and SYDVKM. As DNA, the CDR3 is TGTGCCAGCAGTTTGGGACTAGCGGGGGGGAACAATGAGCAGTTCTTC. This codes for CASSLGLAGGNNEQFF.

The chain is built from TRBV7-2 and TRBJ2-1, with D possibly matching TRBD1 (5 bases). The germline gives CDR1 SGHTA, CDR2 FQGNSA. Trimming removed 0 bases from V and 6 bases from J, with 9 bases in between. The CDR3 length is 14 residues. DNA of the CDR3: TGTGCCAGCAGCTTAGCGGGGCAGTTCAATGAGCAGTTCTTC. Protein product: CASSLAGQFNEQFF.

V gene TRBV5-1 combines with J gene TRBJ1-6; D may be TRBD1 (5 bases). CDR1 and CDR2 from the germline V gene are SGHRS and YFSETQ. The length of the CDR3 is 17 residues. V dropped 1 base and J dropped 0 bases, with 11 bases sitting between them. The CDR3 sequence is CASSLRGGSSYNSPLHF. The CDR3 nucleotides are TGCGCCAGCAGCTTGCGGGGCGGGAGCTCCTATAATTCACCCCTCCACTTT.

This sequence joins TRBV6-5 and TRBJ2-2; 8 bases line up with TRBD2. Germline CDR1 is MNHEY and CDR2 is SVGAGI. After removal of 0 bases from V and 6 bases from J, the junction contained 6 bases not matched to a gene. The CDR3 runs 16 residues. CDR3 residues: CASSYSTSGGPGELFF. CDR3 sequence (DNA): TGTGCCAGCAGTTACTCAACTTCGGGGGGGCCCGGGGAGCTGTTTTTT.

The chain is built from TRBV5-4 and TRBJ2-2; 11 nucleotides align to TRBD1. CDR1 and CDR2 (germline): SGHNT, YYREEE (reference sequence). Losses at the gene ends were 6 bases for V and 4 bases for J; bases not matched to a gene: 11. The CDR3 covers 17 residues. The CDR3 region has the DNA TGTGCCAGCACCCCTCCAGGACAGGGGGCCGTCACCGGGGAGCTGTTTTTT. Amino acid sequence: CASTPPGQGAVTGELFF.

CDR3 DNA sequence: TGCGCCAGCATCCCGACTAGCGGGGGGGCGTCCAATGAGCAGTTCTTC. Protein product: CASIPTSGGASNEQFF. The chain has TRBV5-1 and TRBJ2-1, with 14 positions matching TRBD2. In germline, CDR1 is SGHRS, CDR2 YFSETQ. V was clipped by 6 bases and J by 6 bases; unmatched bases: 8. The CDR3 loop spans 16 amino acids.